Sequencing of this T cell receptor beta chain was carried out in a study of CD8 T cells in ankylosing spondylitis. The CDR3 consists of 14 residues. In germline, CDR1 is SGHDT, CDR2 YYEEEE. The germline V and J ends were trimmed by 1 base and 6 bases, with 11 bases remaining between them. This clonotype was recorded a few times. What it binds is unknown. Whole-study findings and limits: Within ankylosing spondylitis blood, a TCR beta motif made up of roughly eight highly homologous variants appeared to be characteristic. Enrichment of disease-linked clones was reportedly significant in matched ankylosing spondylitis synovial fluid.

TCRdb passed the 5' RACE reads through MiXCR, listing each CDR3 protein once. The sample has approximately 35,000 distinct CDR3 sequences; over 12% are singletons. This clonotype was obtained from a male donor with ankylosing spondylitis or in good health (not recorded which). The chain joins TRBV5-6 to TRBJ2-1, with D maybe TRBD2 (5 bases). The specimen was blood. The CDR3 region is CASSLMGEINEQFF. DNA for the CDR3: TGTGCCAGCAGCTTGATGGGAGAAATCAATGAGCAGTTCTTC.